The 6 T cell receptor beta chains given below trace back to one sample, sequenced in a study of CD8+CD57+ T cells in acquired aplastic anemia. Genomic DNA acted as the template from which TCR beta VDJ combination and CDR3 sequence profiling were carried out. TCRdb independently ran MiXCR on the reads; one entry per CDR3 protein. The sample holds roughly 250,000 distinct CDR3 sequences; 82% are singletons and the top ten take around 40%. It was patients with CD8+CD57+ cell expansion by flow cytometry who were chosen for sequencing. Specimen: sorted CD4+, CD8+, or CD8+CD57+ T cells (not recorded which) from PBMCs. These receptors all come from a human donor with aplastic anemia.

Comment on this clonotype: Relative to the germline gene, one junction end is altered; a read error may explain this. The rearrangement links TRBV20-1 to TRBJ2-1; D might be TRBD1 (5 bases). CDR3 length: 13 amino acids. The germline V gene encodes CDR1 DFQATT and CDR2 SNEGSKA (reference sequence). CDR3 residues: CSARDRDKGEQFF. Written as DNA, the CDR3 is TGCAGCGCTAGAGACAGAGACAAGGGAGAGCAGTTCTTC.

The chain carries TRBV7-8 and TRBJ1-6; weak D call: TRBD1 (5 bases). V was shortened by 3 bases and J by 14 bases, with 23 bases between the two germline ends. The germline CDR1 and CDR2 sequences are SGHVS and FQNEAQ. This CDR3 comprises 16 residues. In DNA form, the CDR3 reads TGTGCCAGCAGCTTCGGGCAGGGAGCGGAAAAACTGTCCCTCCACTTT. This translates into CASSFGQGAEKLSLHF.

The gene calls are TRBV24-1 and TRBJ1-5; 7 bases map to TRBD1. The CDR3 spans 15 residues. Germline assignment: CDR1 KGHDR and CDR2 SFDVKD. CDR3 sequence: CGARDIGQVNQPQHF. For the CDR3, the DNA is TGTGGTGCTAGAGACATAGGACAGGTAAATCAGCCCCAGCATTTT.

The chain uses TRBV9 and TRBJ2-1; 10 nucleotides line up with TRBD2. In germline, CDR1 is SGDLS, CDR2 YYNGEE. The J segment lost 13 bases and the V segment lost 4 bases, leaving 14 bases of the junction unmatched. The CDR3 has 15 residues. The CDR3 sequence is CASSLAGGAYNSQFF. The CDR3, as DNA: TGTGCCAGCAGCTTAGCGGGGGGAGCCTACAATTCACAGTTCTTC.

The chain is built from TRBV7-9 and TRBJ1-6; D not certain. Germline CDR1 and CDR2: SEHNR and FQNEAQ (reference sequence). Trimming took 3 bases from V and 16 from J, leaving 25 bases between them. The CDR3 is made up of 16 amino acids. In nucleotides, the CDR3 is TGTGCCAGCAGCTTTCAAAGGAGCGGCTATAATTATCAGCTCCACTTT. Protein sequence: CASSFQRSGYNYQLHF.

The rearrangement uses TRBV7-2 and TRBJ2-7, with 11 bases identical to TRBD2. The CDR3 extends over 16 amino acids. V shed 1 base, J shed 6 bases, and the junction held 8 bases outside the gene matches. The V gene's germline CDR1 is SGHTA and CDR2 FQGNSA. As DNA, the CDR3 is TGTGCCAGCAGCTTAGGGGTAGCGGGGGGGTATCGCGAGCAGTACTTC. Encoded protein: CASSLGVAGGYREQYF.